This T cell receptor (beta chain) was sequenced in a study of T cells after yellow fever vaccination. V lost 7 bases and J lost 7, with 17 bases in between. The germline CDR1 and CDR2 sequences are LGHNA and YSLEER. The CDR3 totals 14 residues. TCRdb itself ran the 5' RACE reads through MiXCR, one entry per CDR3 protein. The profile covers some 600,000 distinct CDR3 sequences, with about 17% appearing a single time and approximately 15% taken by the ten largest. This clonotype came up a few times. Its matching antigen is unknown. Overall study results and limits: Relatively few clonotypes were ones that appeared in both CD4 and CD8 compartments. Boosting was followed by the reappearance of most primary-vaccination clones (roughly 95% CD4, around 90% CD8). The bulk population could contribute abundant contaminating clonotypes to FACS-sorted repertoires. The secondary response was weaker but peaked faster, day 5 versus 15.

The clonotype was recovered from a young man who received the YFV17D yellow fever vaccine. The V gene is TRBV4-3, the J gene TRBJ2-1; D might be TRBD1 (5 bases). The sample in question was PBMCs, obtained around 5 days after the first yellow fever vaccination. Here the CDR3 DNA reads TGCGCCAGCACCCCCCGGCAGGGCGGTAATGAGCAGTTCTTC. Protein sequence: CASTPRQGGNEQFF.